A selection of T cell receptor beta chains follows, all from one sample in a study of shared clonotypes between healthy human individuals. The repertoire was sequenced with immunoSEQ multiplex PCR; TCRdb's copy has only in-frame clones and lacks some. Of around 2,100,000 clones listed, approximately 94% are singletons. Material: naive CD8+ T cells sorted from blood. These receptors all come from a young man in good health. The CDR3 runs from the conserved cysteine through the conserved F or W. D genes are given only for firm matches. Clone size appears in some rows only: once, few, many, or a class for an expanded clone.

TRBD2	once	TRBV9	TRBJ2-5	CASSPDGTSGETQYF	TGTGCCAGCAGCCCCGACGGGACTAGCGGAGAGACCCAGTACTTC
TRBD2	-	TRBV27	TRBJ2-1	CASSLGLAYNEQFF	TGTGCCAGCAGTTTAGGACTAGCCTACAATGAGCAGTTCTTC
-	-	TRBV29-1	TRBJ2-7	CSVESQEAYEQYF	TGCAGCGTTGAGAGTCAAGAGGCCTACGAGCAGTACTTC
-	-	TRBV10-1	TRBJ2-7	CAIRSLYEQYF	TGCGCCATCCGGTCCCTCTACGAGCAGTACTTC
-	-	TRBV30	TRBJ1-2	CAWSVDSYGYTF	TGTGCCTGGAGTGTAGACAGCTATGGCTACACCTTC
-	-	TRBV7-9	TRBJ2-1	CASSPGYNEQFF	TGTGCCAGCAGCCCGGGGTACAATGAGCAGTTCTTC
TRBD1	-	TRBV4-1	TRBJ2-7	CASSLTGAEQYF	TGCGCCAGCAGCCTAACAGGGGCTGAGCAGTACTTC
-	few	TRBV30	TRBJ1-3	CAWSIAGNTIYF	TGTGCCTGGAGTATCGCGGGAAACACCATATATTTT
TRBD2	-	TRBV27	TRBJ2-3	CASSLLGVAGGGDTQYF	TGTGCCAGCAGTCTCCTAGGGGTAGCGGGAGGAGGAGATACGCAGTATTTT
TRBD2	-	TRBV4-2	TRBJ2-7	CASSQGLAGEYEQYF	TGTGCCAGCAGCCAAGGACTAGCGGGAGAATACGAGCAGTACTTC
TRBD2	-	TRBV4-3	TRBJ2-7	CASSYRLAGDYEQYF	TGCGCCAGCAGCTACCGACTAGCGGGAGACTACGAGCAGTACTTC
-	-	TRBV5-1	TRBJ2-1	CASSLEASPYNEQFF	TGCGCCAGCAGCTTGGAGGCTAGTCCCTACAATGAGCAGTTCTTC
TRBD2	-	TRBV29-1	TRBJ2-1	CSVEDFERGSSYNEQFF	TGCAGCGTTGAAGATTTTGAGCGGGGGAGCTCCTACAATGAGCAGTTCTTC
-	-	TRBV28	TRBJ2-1	CASSLGSGSRIDEQFF	TGTGCCAGCAGTTTGGGTAGCGGCTCGAGGATCGATGAGCAGTTCTTC
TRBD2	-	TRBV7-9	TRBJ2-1	CASIRGDYNEQFF	TGTGCCAGCATACGGGGGGACTACAATGAGCAGTTCTTC
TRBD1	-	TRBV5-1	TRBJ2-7	CASSSFATGDYEQYF	TGCGCCAGCAGTTCGTTTGCGACAGGGGACTACGAGCAGTACTTC
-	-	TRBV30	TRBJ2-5	CAWRGPRETQYF	TGTGCCTGGCGCGGCCCTCGGGAGACCCAGTACTTC
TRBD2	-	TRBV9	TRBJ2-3	CASSVGGTRSDTQYF	TGTGCCAGCAGCGTAGGGGGGACTAGATCAGATACGCAGTATTTT
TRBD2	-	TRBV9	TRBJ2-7	CASSVVAGDHEQYF	TGTGCCAGCAGCGTGGTAGCGGGAGACCACGAGCAGTACTTC
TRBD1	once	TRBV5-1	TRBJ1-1	CASSFRQGNTEAFF	TGCGCCAGCAGCTTCAGACAGGGTAACACTGAAGCTTTCTTT
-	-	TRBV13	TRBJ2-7	CASSYPSTGSYEQYF	TGTGCCAGCAGCTATCCTTCGACGGGTTCCTACGAGCAGTACTTC
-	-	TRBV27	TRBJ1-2	CASSLGGGHDYGYTF	TGTGCCAGCAGCTTAGGCGGGGGTCACGACTATGGCTACACCTTC
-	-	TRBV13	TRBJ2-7	CASSLAGETYEQYF	TGTGCCAGCAGCTTAGCGGGGGAGACCTACGAGCAGTACTTC